Given below is one T cell receptor beta chain in context. Antigen unknown. TCRdb re-called the 5' RACE reads through MiXCR, storing one row per CDR3 protein. The data show nearly 900,000 distinct CDR3 sequences, with roughly an eighth seen just once and about 1.5% held by the top ten. These data originate in a study of identical twins. Study-level points and caveats: Out-of-frame alpha sequences shared by twins were enriched for low generation probability. Insertions were reduced in abundant cord blood beta clonotypes but not in memory repertoires. Less excess twin sharing appeared in beta out-of-frame sequences. Invariant cells of the MAIT and iNKT types might have partly distorted the zero-insertion analyses.

The germline V gene encodes CDR1 DFQATT and CDR2 SNEGSKA (reference sequence). The CDR3 is 16 amino acids. V lost 6 bases, J lost 2 bases, and 14 bases stayed unmatched. This sample also belongs to another study, concerning yellow fever vaccine responses in identical twins.

The J gene is TRBJ2-3, the V gene TRBV20-1; 7 positions agree with TRBD1. Material: PBMCs. The clonotype was recovered from a woman aged 18-30 years in good health. The chain's CDR3 is CSADDRVYLYTDTQYF. DNA of the CDR3: TGCAGTGCGGATGACAGGGTATACCTCTACACAGATACGCAGTATTTT.